Listed here are 10 T cell receptor beta chains from one sample, sequenced in a study of T cell repertoires in aging, cancer and after chemotherapy. Multiplex touch-down PCR with TRB-A/B primers amplified rearranged V-D-J TRB sequences. A single record per CDR3 protein comes from TCRdb applying MiXCR to the multiplex PCR reads. The sample includes 13,000 or so distinct CDR3 sequences, under 35% of them seen just once. Amplification of TCR beta used genomic DNA extracted from peripheral blood. The sample was blood. The source of these receptors is a human donor in good health. The donor label of this sample is uncertain.

In this sample, this clonotype is medium-sized (0.01 to 0.1%). The chain has TRBV13 and TRBJ2-1; no reliable D call. Trimming stripped 8 bases from V and 2 bases from J, with 10 bases between. The CDR3 is 13 residues long. Germline CDR1 PRHDT, CDR2 FYEKMQ (reference sequence). This CDR3 is CASGKSAYNEQFF. Here the CDR3 DNA reads TGTGCCAGCGGGAAGTCGGCCTACAATGAGCAGTTCTTC.

V gene TRBV19 combines with J gene TRBJ2-5; TRBD1 might be the D (6 bases). CDR1 is LNHDA and CDR2 is SQIVND in the germline V gene (reference sequence). The length of the CDR3 is 14 residues. V was trimmed by 3 bases and J by 4 bases, leaving 12 bases between them. The CDR3 region has the DNA TGTGCCAGTAGTATGGGACAAGGAGGAGAGACCCAGTACTTC. Translation gives CASSMGQGGETQYF.

This clonotype is deemed medium-sized (0.01 to 0.1%). This sequence joins TRBV11-1 and TRBJ2-1; D gene ambiguous. Germline CDR1 reads SGHAT; CDR2 reads FQDESV (reference sequence). Trimming shortened V by 5 bases and J by 10 bases, and 15 bases separated the two germline ends. CDR3 size: 13 residues. CDR3 in DNA: TGTGCCAGCAGCGTAGGGCCCCCCAACGAGCAGTTCTTC. The encoded protein is CASSVGPPNEQFF.

This clonotype turned up a few times. The chain carries TRBV13 and TRBJ2-3; 15 positions match TRBD2. V shed 4 bases and J 8 bases; nucleotides not matched to a gene: 7. The CDR3 length is 16 residues. The germline V gene encodes CDR1 PRHDT and CDR2 FYEKMQ (reference sequence). In nucleotides, the CDR3 is TGTGCCAGCAGCTCCGTTGGACTAGCGGGGGGGTTTACGCAGTATTTT. Translation: CASSSVGLAGGFTQYF.

In this sample, this clonotype is large. The V call is TRBV29-1, the J call TRBJ1-2, with 9 bases identical to TRBD1. Germline trimming cut 3 bases from V and 7 bases from J; bases unmatched to any gene: 6. There are 13 residues in the CDR3. Per the germline V gene, CDR1 is SQVTM and CDR2 is ANQGSEA. CDR3 residues: CSVEDRGGRGYTF. The CDR3 DNA sequence: TGCAGCGTTGAGGACAGGGGTGGTCGTGGCTACACCTTC.

This clonotype was seen a few times. J is TRBJ2-4 and V is TRBV27; D possibly corresponds to TRBD1 (6 bases). This CDR3 region has 13 residues. The germline V and J ends were trimmed by 3 bases and 6 bases, with 9 bases remaining between them. Germline loops: CDR1 MNHEY, CDR2 SMNVEV (reference sequence). The CDR3 sequence: CASSLAGANIQYF. CDR3 DNA: TGTGCCAGCAGTTTGGCAGGGGCAAACATTCAGTACTTC.

Remarks on this clonotype: With a much larger clone just one base away, this may be a read error. In DNA, the CDR3 is TGTGCCAGCAGCTTAGCCGGGGACACTGAAGCTTTCTTT. It encodes CASSLAGDTEAFF. The V call is TRBV11-2, the J call TRBJ1-1; D gene uncertain. CDR1 and CDR2 (germline): SGHAT, FQNNGV. The CDR3 runs 13 residues. V was trimmed by 1 base and J by 3 bases, leaving 6 bases between them.

In this sample, this clonotype is medium-sized. The V and J genes are TRBV13 and TRBJ1-1, with D possibly matching TRBD1 (5 bases). V lost 1 base to trimming and J lost 3 bases, with 6 bases between them. The CDR3 contains 13 residues. CDR1 and CDR2 (germline): PRHDT, FYEKMQ (reference sequence). The CDR3 spells CASSLARDTEAFF. Here the CDR3 DNA reads TGTGCCAGCAGCTTAGCCAGGGACACTGAAGCTTTCTTT.

The table lists this clonotype with a few counts. The rearrangement joins TRBV6-5 to TRBJ2-7, with 7 nucleotides matching TRBD2. In germline, CDR1 is MNHEY, CDR2 SVGAGI. J was trimmed by 7 bases and V by 0 bases; bases with no gene match: 15. The CDR3 is 17 residues long. Here the CDR3 DNA reads TGTGCCAGCAGTTACTCGACCCTAACTAGCGACCCGGGGGAGCAGTACTTC. It yields the protein CASSYSTLTSDPGEQYF.

The sample holds a few counts of this clonotype. V usage is TRBV5-1 and J usage is TRBJ2-2, with TRBD2 matching 8 bases. The CDR3 spans 15 residues. V dropped 2 bases and J dropped 4; count of bases not matched to a gene: 4. CDR1 and CDR2 from the germline V gene are SGHRS and YFSETQ. This CDR3 reads CASSLSSGPTGELFF. The CDR3 coding sequence is TGCGCCAGCAGCTTATCTAGCGGGCCCACCGGGGAGCTGTTTTTT.